This T cell receptor (beta chain) was profiled in a study of Ad26.COV2.S vaccination and SARS-CoV-2 variants. Across the study: Ad26.COV2.S was injected intramuscularly once or twice, 56 days apart.

Study observations and caveats: Analytic work on TCR breadth and depth might have understated the full extent of total T cell responses. While placebo recipients had lower spike-specific TCR breadth, vaccine recipients had more.

This clone appeared a single time. Its target is not known. TCRdb's table, derived via immunoSEQ multiplex PCR, lists solely in-frame clones and lacks some. Of about 480,000 clones listed, around nine tenths are singletons. Treatment reported: around 19 received Ad26.COV2.S at low or high dose, single or two shots; about 5 received placebo; per-sample allocation not given. Sampling was performed 63 days after the first vaccine or placebo injection. The sequencing used peripheral blood, collected in a trial of Ad26.COV2.S vaccine versus placebo. The receptor's source is a person between 18 and 59 years old who received the Ad26.COV2.S COVID-19 vaccine or a placebo.

Written as DNA, the CDR3 is TGTGCCAGCAGCTTAGGTGCCAGGGGCAATCAGCCCCAGCATTTT. It is translated as CASSLGARGNQPQHF. V usage is TRBV7-2 and J usage is TRBJ1-5, with D possibly matching TRBD1 (5 bases). CDR1 and CDR2 from the germline V gene are SGHTA and FQGNSA. V lost 1 base and J lost 2, with 9 bases in between. The CDR3 loop spans 15 amino acids.